The source of this TCR beta chain is a study of blood T cell repertoires in COVID-19. Study-level information: Acute-phase and convalescent COVID-19 samples originated in the United States, Italy and Spain. Sources were T cells, B-cell-depleted T cells, or PBMCs; the material itself was cDNA or gDNA.

The CDR3 covers 15 residues. Deletions cut 1 base from V and 5 bases from J, with 11 bases between. Germline V CDR1 and CDR2: SGHNT, YENEEA. Per the study methods: It was from reference gene primer amplification that nucleated cell counts were estimated. Sequenced by immunoSEQ multiplex PCR; TCRdb stores in-frame clones only, minus some. V and J calls and clone size follow that table, whereas D and trimming were derived from the DNA. The top ten clones hold approximately 2% of a sample with around 270,000 clones, 80% to 90% of them seen once. This TCR came from a man aged 25-40 years with active or convalescent COVID-19. The chain couples TRBV11-3 to TRBJ2-2; weak D call: TRBD1 (6 bases). Source material: peripheral blood. The CDR3 region is CASSLGWTETGELFF. CDR3 in DNA: TGTGCCAGCAGCTTAGGGTGGACAGAAACCGGGGAGCTGTTTTTT.